The 15 T cell receptor beta chains below were found in one sample sequenced in a study of blood T cell repertoires in COVID-19. Profiled with immunoSEQ multiplex PCR; TCRdb holds only in-frame clones, not every one. This table has a few hundred thousand clones, roughly nine tenths appearing once. Material: PBMCs or T cells enriched from blood (not recorded which). All receptors come from a woman aged 18-29 years who had recovered from COVID-19.

The gene calls are TRBV4-2 and TRBJ2-3, with D possibly TRBD1 on 5 matching bases. Germline-derived CDR1 and CDR2 are LGHNA and YNFKEQ. V was trimmed by 0 bases and J by 2 bases, leaving 9 bases between them. CDR3 size: 15 residues. CDR3 nucleotides: TGTGCCAGCAGCCAAGACGTACAGGTCACAGATACGCAGTATTTT. Translated: CASSQDVQVTDTQYF.

The genes are TRBV6-2 or TRBV6-3 and TRBJ1-6; D is unresolved. Germline loops: CDR1 MNHEY, CDR2 SVGEGT. The length of the CDR3 is 17 residues. V was shortened by 0 bases and J by 5 bases, with 14 bases between the two germline ends. The CDR3 sequence: CASSYSSGSFHNSPLHF. DNA of the CDR3: TGTGCCAGCAGTTACTCGAGCGGGTCCTTTCATAATTCACCCCTCCACTTT.

This chain connects TRBV28 to TRBJ2-5; 9 bases are shared with TRBD1. CDR3 length: 16 residues. The V and J ends lost 5 bases and 2 bases, in that order; junction bases with no gene match: 9. The germline V gene has CDR1 MDHEN and CDR2 SYDVKM. In DNA form, the CDR3 reads TGTGCCAGCAGTCTAACAGGGGGCGCTGAGCAAGAGACCCAGTACTTC. Translated, it gives CASSLTGGAEQETQYF.

This chain uses TRBV5-1 with TRBJ2-7, with 9 positions matching TRBD2. Trimming at V came to 4 bases and at J to 3 bases, leaving 8 bases not matched to a gene. Germline-derived CDR1 and CDR2 are SGHRS and YFSETQ. This CDR3 comprises 15 residues. CDR3 region: CASSATLAGYYEQYF. The CDR3 bases are TGCGCCAGCAGCGCCACTCTAGCGGGATACTACGAGCAGTACTTC.

There are a few counts of this clone. The chain couples TRBV9 to TRBJ2-2; weak D call: TRBD2 (5 bases). This CDR3 has 15 residues. V lost 3 bases and J lost 8, with 17 bases in between. Germline V gene data show CDR1 as SGDLS and CDR2 as YYNGEE. The CDR3 DNA is TGTGCCAGCAGCGCCCGAGGACTGGGTCTAGGGGAGCTGTTTTTT. It encodes CASSARGLGLGELFF.

A few counts support this clone. This chain joins TRBV12-3 or TRBV12-4 and TRBJ1-4; 7 bases line up with TRBD1. V dropped 4 bases and J dropped 11; count of bases not matched to a gene: 7. This CDR3 has 13 amino acids. CDR3 nucleotides: TGTGCCAGCAGTTCTCTGGGGACAGATAAACTGTTTTTT. It is translated as CASSSLGTDKLFF.

CDR3: CASSLRGTSGSLYEQYF. CDR3 nucleotides: TGTGCCAGCAGCTTAAGAGGGACTAGCGGATCACTCTACGAGCAGTACTTC. The chain is built from TRBV7-2 and TRBJ2-7; TRBD2 matches at 11 bases. Trimming took 2 bases from V and 3 from J; bases not matched to a gene: 9. The CDR3 spans 17 residues. Looked up from germline, CDR1 is SGHTA and CDR2 is FQGNSA.

The gene calls are TRBV21-1 and TRBJ2-3; TRBD2 is the table's D call and was not checked against the DNA. TRBV21-1 is flagged as a pseudogene. The CDR3 is 16 amino acids. The CDR3: CASRLAGGSNTDTQYF. The CDR3 DNA is TGTGCCAGCAGACTAGCGGGGGGTTCAAACACAGATACGCAGTATTTT.

A single count supports this clone. The genes are TRBV6-1 and TRBJ1-2, with unresolved D. Trimming removed 2 bases at V and 12 bases at J, with 16 bases between. Germline V CDR1 and CDR2: MNHNS, SASEGT. This CDR3 comprises 13 residues. The CDR3 sequence is CASSERTGWKDTF. The CDR3 region has the DNA TGTGCCAGCAGTGAAAGAACCGGGTGGAAAGACACCTTC.

The rearrangement joins TRBV29-1 to TRBJ1-4; D call uncertain. The germline V gene encodes CDR1 SQVTM and CDR2 ANQGSEA. V shed 7 bases and J shed 0 bases, with 18 bases lying between them. CDR3 length: 16 amino acids. The DNA of the CDR3 is TGCAGCGCCAAGTTAGAGGGCCCTGCAACTAATGAAAAACTGTTTTTT. The encoded protein is CSAKLEGPATNEKLFF.

The chain employs TRBV27 and TRBJ1-2; D perhaps matches TRBD1 (5 bases). Trimming removed 3 bases at V and 7 bases at J, with 12 bases between. CDR1 is MNHEY, CDR2 SMNVEV, per germline (reference sequence). This CDR3 is 13 amino acids long. As DNA, the CDR3 is TGTGCCAGCAGTTTCCGCGGGGGGTCTGGCTACACCTTC. It is translated as CASSFRGGSGYTF.

The chain combines TRBV7-9 with TRBJ1-4, with 8 nucleotides matching TRBD1. V shed 4 bases, J shed 0 bases, and the junction held 7 bases outside the gene matches. This CDR3 has 17 amino acids. The germline CDR1 and CDR2 sequences are SEHNR and FQNEAQ (reference sequence). Here the CDR3 DNA reads TGTGCCAGCAGCTCGACAGGGGCCCCGACAACTAATGAAAAACTGTTTTTT. Its translation is CASSSTGAPTTNEKLFF.

The genes are TRBV10-3 and TRBJ1-2, with 9 bases that match TRBD1. CDR3 length: 15 amino acids. With 2 bases clipped from V and 2 bases from J, the junction kept 3 bases outside the gene matches. Germline V gene data show CDR1 as ENHRY and CDR2 as SYGVKD. CDR3 residues: CAISEPGQGNYGYTF. In nucleotides, the CDR3 is TGTGCCATCAGTGAGCCGGGACAGGGCAACTATGGCTACACCTTC.

This chain links TRBV15 with TRBJ1-2, with TRBD1 matching over 7 bases. Trimming took 5 bases from V and 8 from J; bases not matched to a gene: 20. There are 17 residues in the CDR3. Germline V CDR1 and CDR2: LNHNV, YYDKDF (reference sequence). This CDR3 is CATSERTMTGQRRGYTF. The CDR3 nucleotides read TGTGCCACCAGCGAAAGAACCATGACGGGACAGCGAAGAGGCTACACCTTC.

This chain uses TRBV19 with TRBJ1-4; tentatively, D is TRBD1 (5 bases). Germline CDR1 and CDR2: LNHDA and SQIVND (reference sequence). The V end lost 5 bases, the J end lost 2 bases, and 15 bases lay between the germline ends. The CDR3 sequence is 16 residues long. The CDR3 loop reads CASSSWTGETNEKLFF. CDR3 sequence (DNA): TGTGCCAGTAGTTCCTGGACGGGGGAGACTAATGAAAAACTGTTTTTT.